The rows below give T cell receptor beta chains drawn from one sample of a study of cytomegalovirus exposure and HLA in healthy donors. Some clones are missing from TCRdb's copy, which holds only in-frame ones; the method was immunoSEQ multiplex PCR. The sample includes about 100,000 clones, roughly 82% seen only once; the top ten take roughly 2.7%. The sample was PBMCs. The receptors come from a man under 40 in good health and CMV-seropositive. Each CDR3 is given with its conserved first and last residue. A D gene is named only where the DNA matches it firmly. The size entry is marked missing in some rows and otherwise reads once, few, many or a size class.

size,J,V,length,D,CDR3,DNA
NA,TRBJ1-6,TRBV19,15,NA,CASSIGGPNNSPLHF,TGTGCCAGTAGTATCGGGGGGCCTAATAATTCACCCCTCCACTTT
NA,TRBJ2-7,TRBV11-1,14,TRBD2,CASTNSGGTYEQYF,TGTGCCAGCACAAATTCGGGAGGAACCTACGAGCAGTACTTC
NA,TRBJ1-1,TRBV6-1,13,NA,CASKQGHYAEAFF,TGTGCCAGTAAACAGGGCCATTACGCTGAAGCTTTCTTT
NA,TRBJ1-2,TRBV5-1,13,NA,CASSLGGNYGYTF,TGCGCCAGCAGCTTGGGAGGGAACTATGGCTACACCTTC
NA,TRBJ2-7,TRBV18,13,TRBD1,CASFRDSSYEQYF,TGTGCCAGCTTCCGGGACAGCTCCTACGAGCAGTACTTC
NA,TRBJ1-5,TRBV19,14,NA,CASSIRTVPQPQHF,TGTGCCAGTAGTATCAGGACAGTCCCCCAGCCCCAGCATTTT
NA,TRBJ1-1,TRBV2,11,NA,CASFLNTEAFF,TGTGCCAGCTTTCTAAACACTGAAGCTTTCTTT
few,TRBJ2-3,TRBV6-1,14,TRBD2,CASSELAGADTQYF,TGTGCCAGCAGTGAACTAGCGGGGGCAGATACGCAGTATTTT
once,TRBJ2-5,TRBV10-3,13,TRBD2,CASTSGGQETQYF,TGTGCCAGCACTAGCGGGGGCCAAGAGACCCAGTACTTC
NA,TRBJ2-3,TRBV6-5,15,TRBD1,CASSYGTGLTDTQYF,TGTGCCAGCAGTTACGGGACAGGGCTCACAGATACGCAGTATTTT
once,TRBJ2-2,TRBV5-1,16,NA,CASPLDATRGTGELFF,TGCGCCAGCCCCCTCGACGCGACTAGGGGCACCGGGGAGCTGTTTTTT
NA,TRBJ2-5,TRBV23-1,13,NA,CASCGGNQETQYF,TGCGCCAGCTGTGGGGGGAACCAAGAGACCCAGTACTTC
NA,TRBJ2-2,TRBV5-1,15,TRBD1,CASSRQGSNTGELFF,TGCGCCAGCAGCCGACAGGGTAGTAACACCGGGGAGCTGTTTTTT
NA,TRBJ2-1,TRBV9,23,TRBD1,CASSAPRTGGHCTYSYPYNEQFF,TGTGCCAGCAGCGCCCCTCGGACAGGGGGGCATTGTACGTACTCATACCCCTACAATGAGCAGTTCTTC
NA,TRBJ1-2,TRBV10-1,15,TRBD1,CASSEVGQIHYGYTF,TGCGCCAGCAGTGAGGTGGGACAGATACACTATGGCTACACCTTC
NA,TRBJ1-1,TRBV19,14,TRBD1,CASSTDRENTEAFF,TGTGCCAGTAGTACGGACAGGGAGAACACTGAAGCTTTCTTT
NA,TRBJ2-3,TRBV6-5,16,NA,CASSSYPGINTDTQYF,TGTGCCAGCAGTTCCTACCCCGGGATTAACACAGATACGCAGTATTTT
once,TRBJ1-5,TRBV6-5,15,NA,CASRPGGNSNQPQHF,TGTGCCAGCAGACCCGGGGGGAATAGCAATCAGCCCCAGCATTTT